This T cell receptor beta chain comes out of a study of blood T cell repertoires in COVID-19. Original processing notes: Nucleated cell counts were estimated from reference gene primer amplification. Assay: immunoSEQ multiplex PCR; the TCRdb copy retains only in-frame clones and omits some. From that table come the V and J calls and clone size; the DNA was used to work out D and trimming. Seen here are about 260,000 clones, 75% to 95% observed once, and the top ten hold around 2.8%. The receptor was isolated from a man aged 35 to 55 who had been exposed to COVID-19. Sequencing was done on a sample of PBMCs or T cells enriched from blood (not recorded which).

This CDR3 reads CASSVPTGGYYGYTF. CDR3 sequence (DNA): TGTGCCAGCAGTGTACCCACTGGCGGCTATTATGGCTACACCTTC. The chain combines TRBV28 with TRBJ1-2; D is unresolved. CDR3 length: 15 residues. V shed 5 bases and J shed 5 bases, with 18 bases lying between them. Germline CDR1 reads MDHEN; CDR2 reads SYDVKM.